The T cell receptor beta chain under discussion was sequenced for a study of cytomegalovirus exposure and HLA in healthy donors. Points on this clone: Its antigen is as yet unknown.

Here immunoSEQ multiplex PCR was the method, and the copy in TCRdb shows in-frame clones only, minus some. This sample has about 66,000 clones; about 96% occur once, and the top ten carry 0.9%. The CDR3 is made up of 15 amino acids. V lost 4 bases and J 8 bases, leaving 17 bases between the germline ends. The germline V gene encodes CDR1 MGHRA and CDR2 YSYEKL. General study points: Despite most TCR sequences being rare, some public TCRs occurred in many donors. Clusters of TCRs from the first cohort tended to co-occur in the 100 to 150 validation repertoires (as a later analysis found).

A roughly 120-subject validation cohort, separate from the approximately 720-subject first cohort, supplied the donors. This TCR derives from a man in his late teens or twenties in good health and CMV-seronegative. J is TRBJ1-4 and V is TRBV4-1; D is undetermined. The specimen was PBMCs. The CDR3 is CASSREPLDLEKLFF. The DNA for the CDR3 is TGCGCCAGCAGCCGGGAGCCGCTAGATCTCGAAAAACTGTTTTTT.